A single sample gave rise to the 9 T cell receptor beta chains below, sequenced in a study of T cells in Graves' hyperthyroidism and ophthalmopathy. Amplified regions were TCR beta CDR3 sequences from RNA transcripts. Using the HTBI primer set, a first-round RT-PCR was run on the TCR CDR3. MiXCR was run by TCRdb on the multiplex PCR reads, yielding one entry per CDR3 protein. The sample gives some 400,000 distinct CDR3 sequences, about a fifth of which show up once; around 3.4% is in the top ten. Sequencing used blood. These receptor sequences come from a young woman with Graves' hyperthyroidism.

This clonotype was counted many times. The CDR3: CASSFLDKGYTF. CDR3 sequence (DNA): TGTGCCAGCAGTTTTTTGGATAAGGGCTACACCTTC. V and J are TRBV12-3 or TRBV12-4 and TRBJ1-2; unclear D gene. CDR3 size: 12 residues. V shed 3 bases and J shed 8 bases, with 10 bases lying between them.

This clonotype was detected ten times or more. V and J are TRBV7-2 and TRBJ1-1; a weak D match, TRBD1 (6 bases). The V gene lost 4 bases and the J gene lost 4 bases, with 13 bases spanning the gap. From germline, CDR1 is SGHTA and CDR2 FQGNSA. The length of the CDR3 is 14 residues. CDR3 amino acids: CASSSDSSGTEAFF. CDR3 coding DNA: TGTGCCAGCAGCTCGGACAGCTCGGGCACTGAAGCTTTCTTT.

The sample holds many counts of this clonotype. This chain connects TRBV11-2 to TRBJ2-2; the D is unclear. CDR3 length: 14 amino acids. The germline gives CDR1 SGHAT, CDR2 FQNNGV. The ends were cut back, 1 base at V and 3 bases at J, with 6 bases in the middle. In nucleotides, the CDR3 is TGTGCCAGCAGCTTAGTCGGTGACACCGGGGAGCTGTTTTTT. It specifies CASSLVGDTGELFF.

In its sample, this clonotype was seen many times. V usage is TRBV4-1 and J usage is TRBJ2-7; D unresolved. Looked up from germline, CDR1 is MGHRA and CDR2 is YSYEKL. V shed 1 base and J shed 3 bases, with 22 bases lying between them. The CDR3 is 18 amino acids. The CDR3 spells CASSQVLPLKSNRYEQYF. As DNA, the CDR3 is TGCGCCAGCAGCCAAGTTCTGCCTTTAAAGTCCAACCGCTACGAGCAGTACTTC.

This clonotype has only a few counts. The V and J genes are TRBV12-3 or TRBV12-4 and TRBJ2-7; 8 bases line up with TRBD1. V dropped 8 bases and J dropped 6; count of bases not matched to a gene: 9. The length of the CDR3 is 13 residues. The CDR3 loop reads CASQSDRAGEQYF. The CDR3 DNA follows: TGTGCCAGCCAGTCGGACAGGGCAGGCGAGCAGTACTTC.

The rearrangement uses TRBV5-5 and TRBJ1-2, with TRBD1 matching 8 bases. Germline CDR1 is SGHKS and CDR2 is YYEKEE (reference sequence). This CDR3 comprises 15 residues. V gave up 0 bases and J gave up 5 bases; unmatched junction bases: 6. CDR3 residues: CASSLGQGTSYGYTF. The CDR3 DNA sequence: TGTGCCAGCAGCTTGGGACAGGGGACCTCGTATGGCTACACCTTC.

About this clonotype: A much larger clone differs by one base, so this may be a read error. In DNA, the CDR3 is TGTGCCAGCAGTCCGAATATAAGGGGTGGGCAGCCCAAGCATTTT. It encodes CASSPNIRGGQPKHF. The chain couples TRBV27 to TRBJ1-5; possibly TRBD1 for D (5 bases). This CDR3 spans 15 amino acids. Germline loops: CDR1 MNHEY, CDR2 SMNVEV (reference sequence).

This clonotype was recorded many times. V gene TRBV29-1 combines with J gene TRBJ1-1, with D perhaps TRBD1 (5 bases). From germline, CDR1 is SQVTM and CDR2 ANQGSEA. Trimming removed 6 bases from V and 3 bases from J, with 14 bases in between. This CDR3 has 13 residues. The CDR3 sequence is CSVGRDAHTEAFF. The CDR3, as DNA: TGCAGCGTGGGACGGGACGCCCACACTGAAGCTTTCTTT.

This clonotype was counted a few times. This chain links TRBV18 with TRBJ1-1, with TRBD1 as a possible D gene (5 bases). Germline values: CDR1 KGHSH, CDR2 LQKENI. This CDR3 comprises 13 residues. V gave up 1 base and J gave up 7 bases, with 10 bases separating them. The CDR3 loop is CASSPQRQLEAFF. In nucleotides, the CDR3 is TGTGCCAGCTCACCACAGAGACAGCTTGAAGCTTTCTTT.